The 22 T cell receptor beta chains below were found in one sample sequenced in a study of cytomegalovirus exposure and HLA in healthy donors. Primers for the PCR totalled 60 Vbeta and 13 Jbeta. Clones were read by immunoSEQ multiplex PCR, and TCRdb kept only the in-frame ones, dropping some. The top ten clones hold approximately 6% of a sample with about 82,000 clones, 70% to 75% of them seen once. Source material: PBMCs. These receptors all stem from a woman aged 50 to 60 in good health and CMV-seropositive.

V usage is TRBV15 and J usage is TRBJ1-2; 9 bases are shared with TRBD1. The CDR3 length is 16 residues. Trimming took 3 bases from V and 0 from J; bases not matched to a gene: 5. CDR1 is LNHNV, CDR2 YYDKDF, per germline (reference sequence). The CDR3 spells CATSRDRGSSNYGYTF. DNA for the CDR3: TGTGCCACCAGCAGGGACAGGGGCTCATCTAACTATGGCTACACCTTC.

The chain is built from TRBV30 and TRBJ1-5; D might be TRBD1 (6 bases). CDR3 size: 13 residues. CDR1 GTSNPN and CDR2 SVGIG come from the germline V gene (reference sequence). The V end lost 2 bases, the J end lost 3 bases, and 8 bases lay between the germline ends. CDR3 nucleotides: TGTGCCTGGAGTTCAGGGGACAATCAGCCCCAGCATTTT. It codes for CAWSSGDNQPQHF. The full variable domain, in which reference TRBV30 and TRBJ1-5 provide the parts outside the CDR3, is SQTIHQWPATLVQPVGSPLSLECTVEGTSNPNLYWYRQAAGRGLQLLFYSVGIGQISSEVPQNLSASRPQDRQFILSSKKLLLSDSGFYLCAWSSGDNQPQHFGDGTRLSIL.

This clone was seen more than once but under ten times. The J gene is TRBJ2-7, the V gene TRBV30; TRBD2 matches 13 bases. CDR1 GTSNPN and CDR2 SVGIG come from the germline V gene (reference sequence). The trim removed 0 bases at V and 6 bases at J, leaving 2 bases unmatched. The CDR3 totals 14 residues. The DNA of the CDR3 is TGTGCCTGGAGTGTACTAGCGGGAGGGGCCGAGCAGTACTTC. Protein sequence: CAWSVLAGGAEQYF.

This chain joins TRBV19 and TRBJ1-3; D is undetermined. The V end was cut by 7 bases, the J end by 1 base, with 20 bases between. The CDR3 is made up of 17 amino acids. CDR1 is LNHDA, CDR2 SQIVND, per germline (reference sequence). The CDR3 spells CASNPPFGDRSGNTIYF. CDR3 bases: TGTGCCAGTAACCCACCATTCGGGGATAGGTCTGGAAACACCATATATTTT.

This chain links TRBV6-6 with TRBJ2-1; possibly TRBD2 for D (6 bases). Trimming shortened V by 4 bases and J by 1 base, and 11 bases separated the two germline ends. The CDR3 length is 15 residues. Germline assignment: CDR1 MNHNY and CDR2 SVGAGI (reference sequence). The CDR3 nucleotides read TGTGCCAGCAGTTTGCGGGACGGATCCTACAATGAGCAGTTCTTC. As protein: CASSLRDGSYNEQFF.

This clone has just a few counts. The chain recombines TRBV7-9 with TRBJ1-4, with D possibly matching TRBD1 (6 bases). V dropped 4 bases and J dropped 7 bases, with 10 bases sitting between them. Germline V lookup: CDR1 SEHNR, CDR2 FQNEAQ (reference sequence). The length of the CDR3 is 13 residues. CDR3 sequence (DNA): TGTGCCAGCAGCTCAAGACAGGTTGAAAAACTGTTTTTT. It translates to CASSSRQVEKLFF.

The CDR3 sequence is CASNGRPNNRGAYQETQYF. CDR3 nucleotide sequence: TGCGCCAGCAACGGGAGACCAAATAACAGGGGGGCCTACCAAGAGACCCAGTACTTC. The chain recombines TRBV5-1 with TRBJ2-5, with 8 nucleotides matching TRBD1. Germline CDR1 SGHRS, CDR2 YFSETQ. Trimming cost V 6 bases and J 0 bases; bases outside gene matches: 19. CDR3 length: 19 residues.

This chain joins TRBV30 and TRBJ1-2; possible D gene TRBD1, 5 bases. V was pared by 1 base and J by 8 bases, with 11 bases between. This CDR3 is built from 12 residues. Germline V lookup: CDR1 GTSNPN, CDR2 SVGIG (reference sequence). The CDR3 DNA reads as TGTGCCTGGAGTGGGGGCTCACGCGGCTACACCTTC. Protein product: CAWSGGSRGYTF.

The V and J genes are TRBV7-9 and TRBJ2-1; TRBD2 might be the D (5 bases). V lost 5 bases to trimming and J lost 5 bases, with 16 bases between them. The CDR3 is 15 residues long. In germline, CDR1 is SEHNR, CDR2 FQNEAQ (reference sequence). CDR3 loop: CASSPRGTMNNEQFF. The DNA for the CDR3 is TGTGCCAGCAGCCCACGGGGTACCATGAACAATGAGCAGTTCTTC.

In DNA, the CDR3 is TGTGCCAGCAGTCTCGCATCGGGGGGGGACACAGATACGCAGTATTTT. This translates into CASSLASGGDTDTQYF. The genes are TRBV7-9 and TRBJ2-3; TRBD2 aligns across 8 bases. The germline CDR1 and CDR2 sequences are SEHNR and FQNEAQ (reference sequence). The CDR3 consists of 16 residues. The J segment lost 2 bases and the V segment lost 6 bases, leaving 10 bases of the junction unmatched.

Regarding this clone: One end of the junction fails to match germline, which may point to a read error. The genes are TRBV30 and TRBJ1-1; D may be TRBD1 (6 bases). This CDR3 has 11 residues. CDR1 GTSNPN and CDR2 SVGIG come from the germline V gene (reference sequence). CDR3 bases: TGTGCCTGGAGTCCTAGGGACATTAGGATCTTT. Translating gives CAWSPRDIRIF.

The chain recombines TRBV29-1 with TRBJ2-1, with a tentative D call TRBD1 (6 bases). The CDR3 contains 17 residues. The germline gives CDR1 SQVTM, CDR2 ANQGSEA. Trimming cost V 1 base and J 6 bases, with 22 bases left between them. The CDR3 DNA sequence: TGCAGCGTTGAAGGCGGCAGGCAGGGGACAACGCCCAATGAGCAGTTCTTC. Its protein product is CSVEGGRQGTTPNEQFF.

This clone has only one observation. This rearrangement joins TRBV6-5 to TRBJ1-5; maybe TRBD1 (5 bases). This CDR3 contains 16 residues. Germline V CDR1 and CDR2: MNHEY, SVGAGI. V was shortened by 4 bases and J by 4 bases, with 17 bases between the two germline ends. CDR3 protein: CASSSSGGVGNQPQHF. CDR3 DNA sequence: TGTGCCAGCAGTTCCTCCGGGGGTGTAGGGAATCAGCCCCAGCATTTT.

The chain links TRBV9 to TRBJ1-2; 8 bases are a match to TRBD1. Germline trimming cut 0 bases from V and 8 bases from J; bases unmatched to any gene: 12. The CDR3 runs to 16 residues. Per germline, CDR1 SGDLS and CDR2 YYNGEE. CDR3 region: CASSVAVGTGPWGYTF. The CDR3 DNA sequence: TGTGCCAGCAGCGTAGCGGTTGGGACAGGACCCTGGGGCTACACCTTC.

The chain has TRBV4-1 and TRBJ2-1; TRBD2 matches 10 bases. J lost 5 bases, V lost 5 bases, and 9 bases had no gene match. The germline V gene has CDR1 MGHRA and CDR2 YSYEKL. There are 16 residues in the CDR3. CDR3 nucleotide sequence: TGCGCCAGCAGCGACATCACTAGCGGGACGCACAATGAGCAGTTCTTC. This translates into CASSDITSGTHNEQFF.

This clone showed up just a few times. This chain joins TRBV5-4 and TRBJ1-3; tentatively, D is TRBD1 (5 bases). Germline assignment: CDR1 SGHNT and CDR2 YYREEE (reference sequence). The germline V and J ends were trimmed by 0 bases and 4 bases, with 11 bases remaining between them. The CDR3 is 15 amino acids. CDR3 nucleotides: TGTGCCAGCAGCTTGGGTTCAGGGCACGGAAACACCATATATTTT. Translating it yields CASSLGSGHGNTIYF.

The CDR3 sequence: CASSVAGAGTGELFF. In DNA form, the CDR3 reads TGTGCCAGCAGCGTAGCGGGAGCCGGCACCGGGGAGCTGTTTTTT. The V gene is TRBV9, the J gene TRBJ2-2; TRBD2 might be the D (6 bases). The CDR3 loop spans 15 amino acids. Looked up from germline, CDR1 is SGDLS and CDR2 is YYNGEE. Trimming removed 0 bases at V and 4 bases at J, with 10 bases between.

This clone occurred a few times. This rearrangement joins TRBV28 to TRBJ2-3; 10 bases match TRBD1. The V gene's germline CDR1 is MDHEN and CDR2 SYDVKM. V lost 5 bases and J lost 0; bases outside the gene matches: 2. CDR3 length: 15 residues. For the CDR3, the DNA is TGTGCCAGCAGTGGGACAGGGGCTAGCACAGATACGCAGTATTTT. This translates into CASSGTGASTDTQYF.

Points on this clone: One end of the junction varies from germline; a read error may be responsible. This sequence joins TRBV7-7 and TRBJ2-3, with D maybe TRBD2 (5 bases). The CDR3 is made up of 14 amino acids. In germline, CDR1 is SSHAT, CDR2 FNYEAQ (reference sequence). The CDR3 DNA reads as TGTGCTAGCAGCTTAGACTATAGCACAGATACGCAGTATTTT. Residues: CASSLDYSTDTQYF.

This sequence joins TRBV4-1 and TRBJ2-5, with unresolved D. CDR3 size: 16 residues. Between the trimmed V and J ends, which lost 3 bases and 2 bases, there was a span of 16 bases. Germline CDR1 and CDR2: MGHRA and YSYEKL. This CDR3 is CASSQSQDLPQETQYF. In nucleotides, the CDR3 is TGCGCCAGCAGCCAGTCCCAGGATCTCCCTCAAGAGACCCAGTACTTC.

The chain uses TRBV27 and TRBJ1-1; D ambiguous. The CDR3 extends over 13 amino acids. Looked up from germline, CDR1 is MNHEY and CDR2 is SMNVEV (reference sequence). V lost 4 bases to trimming and J lost 8 bases, with 14 bases between them. DNA of the CDR3: TGTGCCAGCAGTTCTACCCCCCTGATGGAAGCTTTCTTT. Translated, it gives CASSSTPLMEAFF.

V gene TRBV5-4 combines with J gene TRBJ2-5, with D possibly being TRBD2 (5 bases). CDR3 length: 14 amino acids. The ends were cut back, 0 bases at V and 5 bases at J, with 11 bases in the middle. CDR1 and CDR2 (germline): SGHNT, YYREEE (reference sequence). This CDR3 is CASSLGGSTETQYF. The DNA for the CDR3 is TGTGCCAGCAGCTTGGGAGGGAGCACGGAGACCCAGTACTTC.